This section outlines one TCR beta chain sequence together with its context. Membership in each cohort depended on participant-reported clinical history. V was clipped by 3 bases and J by 7 bases; unmatched bases: 7. This CDR3 is built from 15 residues. Germline V CDR1 and CDR2: LGHNA, YSLEER. This sample stems from a study of blood T cell repertoires in COVID-19. Study in general: The cDNA or gDNA used as material had been derived from T cells, B-cell-depleted T cells, or PBMCs.

Methods used by the authors: Using reference gene primer amplification, nucleated cell counts were estimated. The data were produced by immunoSEQ multiplex PCR, yet TCRdb's version contains in-frame clones alone and is incomplete. V and J calls and clone size come straight from that table; D and trimming were deduced from the DNA. Of 200,000 to 300,000 clones listed, approximately 89% are singletons. This receptor was identified in a middle-aged woman with acute COVID-19. The sequencing input was PBMCs or T cells enriched from blood (not recorded which). The V gene is TRBV4-3, the J gene TRBJ2-4; 9 bases are shared with TRBD1. The CDR3 reads CASSQTMTGGNIQYF. The CDR3 DNA follows: TGCGCCAGCAGCCAGACGATGACAGGGGGGAACATTCAGTACTTC.